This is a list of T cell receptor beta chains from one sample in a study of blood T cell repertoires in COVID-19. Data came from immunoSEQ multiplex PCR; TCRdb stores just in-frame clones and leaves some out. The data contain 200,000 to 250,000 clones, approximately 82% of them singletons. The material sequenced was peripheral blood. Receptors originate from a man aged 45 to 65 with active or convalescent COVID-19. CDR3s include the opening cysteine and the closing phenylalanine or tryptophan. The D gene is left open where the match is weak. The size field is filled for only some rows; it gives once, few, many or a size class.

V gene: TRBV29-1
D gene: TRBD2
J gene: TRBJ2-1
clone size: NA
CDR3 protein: CSVGEASGGQQFF
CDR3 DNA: TGCAGCGTTGGAGAGGCTAGCGGGGGCCAGCAGTTCTTC

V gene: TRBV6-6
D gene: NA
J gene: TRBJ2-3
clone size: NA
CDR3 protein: CATRDGGHTDTQYF
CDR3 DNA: TGTGCCACCAGGGACGGGGGGCACACAGATACGCAGTATTTT

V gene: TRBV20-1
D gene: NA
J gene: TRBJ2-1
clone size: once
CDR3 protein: CSAVDPPREFF
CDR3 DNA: TGCAGTGCTGTTGACCCCCCCAGGGAGTTCTTC

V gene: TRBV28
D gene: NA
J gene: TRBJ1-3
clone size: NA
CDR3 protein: CASTVYGSGNTIYF
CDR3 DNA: TGTGCCAGCACCGTATACGGCTCTGGAAACACCATATATTTT

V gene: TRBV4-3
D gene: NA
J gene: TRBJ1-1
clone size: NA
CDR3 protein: CASSQEQGGFTEAFF
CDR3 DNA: TGCGCCAGCAGCCAAGAGCAAGGGGGATTTACTGAAGCTTTCTTT

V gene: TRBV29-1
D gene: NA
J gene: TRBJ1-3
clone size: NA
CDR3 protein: CSVEDGLSNTIYF
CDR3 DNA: TGCAGCGTTGAAGATGGACTCTCGAACACCATATATTTT

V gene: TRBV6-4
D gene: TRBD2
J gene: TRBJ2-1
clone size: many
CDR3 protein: CASSDASGAPGNEQFF
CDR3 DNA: TGTGCCAGCAGTGACGCTAGCGGGGCCCCGGGCAATGAGCAGTTCTTC

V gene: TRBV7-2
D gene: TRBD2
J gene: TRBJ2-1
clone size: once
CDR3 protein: CASSLVAGGHNEQFF
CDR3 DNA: TGTGCCAGCAGCTTAGTGGCGGGGGGGCACAATGAGCAGTTCTTC

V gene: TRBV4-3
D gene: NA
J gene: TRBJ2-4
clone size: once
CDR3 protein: CASSQVGGAGNIQYF
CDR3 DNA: TGCGCCAGCAGCCAAGTGGGGGGTGCGGGAAACATTCAGTACTTC

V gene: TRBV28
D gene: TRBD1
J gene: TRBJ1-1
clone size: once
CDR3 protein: CASSSPGTGVNTEAFF
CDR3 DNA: TGTGCCAGCAGTTCACCCGGGACAGGAGTGAACACTGAAGCTTTCTTT

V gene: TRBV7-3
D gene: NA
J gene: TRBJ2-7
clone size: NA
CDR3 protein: CASSWRGLMTDEQYF
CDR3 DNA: TGTGCCAGCAGCTGGAGAGGGCTTATGACGGACGAGCAGTACTTC

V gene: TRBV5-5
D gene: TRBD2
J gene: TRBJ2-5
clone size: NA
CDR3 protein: CASSLRLAGQQETQYF
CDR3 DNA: TGTGCCAGCAGCCTGAGACTAGCGGGTCAGCAAGAGACCCAGTACTTC

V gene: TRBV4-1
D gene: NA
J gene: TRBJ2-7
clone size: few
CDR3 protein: CASSPSQMGPYEQYF
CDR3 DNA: TGCGCCAGCAGCCCGTCGCAAATGGGGCCCTACGAGCAGTACTTC

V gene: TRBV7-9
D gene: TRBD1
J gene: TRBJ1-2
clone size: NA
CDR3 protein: CASSRQGDNYGYTF
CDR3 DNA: TGTGCCAGCAGCCGACAGGGGGATAACTATGGCTACACCTTC

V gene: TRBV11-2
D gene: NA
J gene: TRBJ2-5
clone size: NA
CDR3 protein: CASSLRIADAQETQYF
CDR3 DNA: TGTGCCAGCAGCTTAAGAATAGCGGACGCCCAAGAGACCCAGTACTTC

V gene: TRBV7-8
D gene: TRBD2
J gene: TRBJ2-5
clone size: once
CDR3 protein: CASIPEGGPQTQYF
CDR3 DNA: TGTGCCAGCATCCCTGAGGGAGGGCCGCAGACCCAGTACTTC

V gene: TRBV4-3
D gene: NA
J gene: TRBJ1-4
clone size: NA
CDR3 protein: CASSHAKGDGEKLFF
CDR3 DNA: TGCGCCAGCAGCCACGCGAAGGGGGACGGGGAAAAACTGTTTTTT

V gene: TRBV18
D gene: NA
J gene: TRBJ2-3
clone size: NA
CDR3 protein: CASSTRRGNTDTQYF
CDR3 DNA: TGTGCCAGCTCAACAAGACGGGGGAACACAGATACGCAGTATTTT

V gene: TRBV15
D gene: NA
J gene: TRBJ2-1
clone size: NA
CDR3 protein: CATSRDGGDPYNEQFF
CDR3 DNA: TGTGCCACCAGCAGAGATGGAGGGGACCCCTACAATGAGCAGTTCTTC

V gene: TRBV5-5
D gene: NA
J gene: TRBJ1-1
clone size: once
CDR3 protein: CASSLAEDTEAFF
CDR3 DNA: TGTGCCAGCAGCTTGGCGGAGGACACTGAAGCTTTCTTT

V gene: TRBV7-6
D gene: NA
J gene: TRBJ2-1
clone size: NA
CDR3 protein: CASSLGGKDYNEQFF
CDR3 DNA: TGTGCCAGCAGCTTAGGCGGGAAGGACTACAATGAGCAGTTCTTC

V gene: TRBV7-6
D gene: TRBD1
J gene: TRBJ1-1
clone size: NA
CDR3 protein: CASSHQIRDRNTEAFF
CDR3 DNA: TGTGCCAGCAGCCACCAGATCAGGGACAGAAACACTGAAGCTTTCTTT

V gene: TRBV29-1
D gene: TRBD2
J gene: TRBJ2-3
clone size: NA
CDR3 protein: CSVGEGLVSTDTQYF
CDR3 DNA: TGCAGCGTCGGGGAGGGCCTTGTTAGCACAGATACGCAGTATTTT

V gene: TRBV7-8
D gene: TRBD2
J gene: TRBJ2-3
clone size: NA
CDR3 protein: CASGRTRGTDTQYF
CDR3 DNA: TGTGCCAGCGGACGGACTAGGGGCACAGATACGCAGTATTTT

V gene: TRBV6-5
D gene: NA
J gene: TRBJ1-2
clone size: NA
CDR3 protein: CASSYSPGVGYGYTF
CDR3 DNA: TGTGCCAGCAGTTACTCTCCAGGGGTTGGGTATGGCTACACCTTC

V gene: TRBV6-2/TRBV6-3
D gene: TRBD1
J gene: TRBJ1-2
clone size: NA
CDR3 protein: CASSSRTGDYGYTF
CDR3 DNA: TGTGCCAGCAGTTCCCGGACAGGGGACTATGGCTACACCTTC

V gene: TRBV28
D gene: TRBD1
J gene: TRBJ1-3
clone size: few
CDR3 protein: CATSTGGRNTIYF
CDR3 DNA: TGTGCCACCTCGACAGGGGGCAGGAACACCATATATTTT

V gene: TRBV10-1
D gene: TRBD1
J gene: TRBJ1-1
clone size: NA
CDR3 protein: CASSESRQGYLNTEAFF
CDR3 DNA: TGCGCCAGCAGTGAGTCGAGACAGGGCTATCTTAACACTGAAGCTTTCTTT

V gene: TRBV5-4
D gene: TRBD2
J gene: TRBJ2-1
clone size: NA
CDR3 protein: CASSRDSGSSYNEQFF
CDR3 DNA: TGTGCCAGCAGCAGAGATAGCGGGAGCTCCTACAATGAGCAGTTCTTC